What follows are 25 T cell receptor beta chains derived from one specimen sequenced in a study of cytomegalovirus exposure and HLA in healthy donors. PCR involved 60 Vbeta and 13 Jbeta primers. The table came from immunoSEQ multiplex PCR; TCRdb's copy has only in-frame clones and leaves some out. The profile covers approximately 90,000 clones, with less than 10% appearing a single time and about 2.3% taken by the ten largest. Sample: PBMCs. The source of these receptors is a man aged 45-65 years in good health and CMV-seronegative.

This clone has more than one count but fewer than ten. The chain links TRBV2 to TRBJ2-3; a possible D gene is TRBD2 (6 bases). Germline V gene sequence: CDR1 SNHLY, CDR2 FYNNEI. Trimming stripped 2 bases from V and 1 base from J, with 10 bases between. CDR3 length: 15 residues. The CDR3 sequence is CASSEKRARTDTQYF. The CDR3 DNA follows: TGTGCCAGCAGTGAAAAGCGGGCCCGCACAGATACGCAGTATTTT.

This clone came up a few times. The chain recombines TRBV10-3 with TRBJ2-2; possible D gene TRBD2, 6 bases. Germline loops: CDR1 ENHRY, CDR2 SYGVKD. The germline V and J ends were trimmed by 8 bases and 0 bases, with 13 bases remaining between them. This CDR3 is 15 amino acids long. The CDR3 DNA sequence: TGTGCCATCGGAGTCGGGGGAGCGAACACCGGGGAGCTGTTTTTT. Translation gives CAIGVGGANTGELFF.

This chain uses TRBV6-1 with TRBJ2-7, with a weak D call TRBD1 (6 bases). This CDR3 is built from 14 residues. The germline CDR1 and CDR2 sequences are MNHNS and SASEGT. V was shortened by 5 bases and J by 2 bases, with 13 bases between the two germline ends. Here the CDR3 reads CASSPRQAAYEQYF. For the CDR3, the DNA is TGTGCCAGCAGTCCCCGACAGGCTGCCTACGAGCAGTACTTC.

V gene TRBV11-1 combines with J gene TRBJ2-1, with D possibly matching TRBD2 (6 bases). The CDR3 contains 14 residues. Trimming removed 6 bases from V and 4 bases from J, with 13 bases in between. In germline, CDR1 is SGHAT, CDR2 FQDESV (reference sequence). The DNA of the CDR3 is TGTGCCAGCAGTCTCGGGACTGGATACAATGAGCAGTTCTTC. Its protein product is CASSLGTGYNEQFF.

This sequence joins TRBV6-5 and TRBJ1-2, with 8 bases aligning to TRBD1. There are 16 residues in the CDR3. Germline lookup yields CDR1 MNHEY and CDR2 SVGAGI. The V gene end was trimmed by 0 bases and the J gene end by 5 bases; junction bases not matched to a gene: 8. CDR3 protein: CASSYSLTGDRYGYTF. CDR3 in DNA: TGTGCCAGCAGTTACTCATTGACAGGGGACCGTTATGGCTACACCTTC.

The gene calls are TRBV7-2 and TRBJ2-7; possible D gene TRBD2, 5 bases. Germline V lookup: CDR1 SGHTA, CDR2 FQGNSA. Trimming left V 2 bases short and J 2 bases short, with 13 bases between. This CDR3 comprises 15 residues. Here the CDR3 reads CASSLNSGLAYEQYF. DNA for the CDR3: TGTGCCAGCAGCTTAAATTCCGGACTCGCCTACGAGCAGTACTTC.

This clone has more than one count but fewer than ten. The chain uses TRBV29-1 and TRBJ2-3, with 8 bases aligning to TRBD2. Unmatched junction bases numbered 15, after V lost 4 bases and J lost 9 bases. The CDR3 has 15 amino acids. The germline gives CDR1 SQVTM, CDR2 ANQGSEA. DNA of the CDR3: TGCAGCGTTGCTACTAGCGGAGATGGGGGGGGGACGCAGTATTTT. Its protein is CSVATSGDGGGTQYF.

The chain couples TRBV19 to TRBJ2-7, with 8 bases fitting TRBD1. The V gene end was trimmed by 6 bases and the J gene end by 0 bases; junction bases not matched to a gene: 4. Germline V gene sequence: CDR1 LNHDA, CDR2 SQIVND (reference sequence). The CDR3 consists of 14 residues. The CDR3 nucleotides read TGTGCCAGTAGGGATACAGGGGGCTCCTACGAGCAGTACTTC. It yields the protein CASRDTGGSYEQYF.

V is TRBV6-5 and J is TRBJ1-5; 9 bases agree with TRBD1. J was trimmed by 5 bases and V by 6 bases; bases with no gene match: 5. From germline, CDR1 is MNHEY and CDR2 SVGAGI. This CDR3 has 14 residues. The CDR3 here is CASSLGQGDQPQHF. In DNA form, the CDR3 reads TGTGCCAGCAGCTTGGGACAGGGAGATCAGCCCCAGCATTTT.

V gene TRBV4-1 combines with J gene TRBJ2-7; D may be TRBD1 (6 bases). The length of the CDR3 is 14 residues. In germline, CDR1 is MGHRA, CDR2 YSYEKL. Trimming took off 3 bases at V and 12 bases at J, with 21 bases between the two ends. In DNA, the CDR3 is TGCGCCAGCAGCCAGCCAACGTCCCAGGGGTCGCGGTACTTC. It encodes CASSQPTSQGSRYF.

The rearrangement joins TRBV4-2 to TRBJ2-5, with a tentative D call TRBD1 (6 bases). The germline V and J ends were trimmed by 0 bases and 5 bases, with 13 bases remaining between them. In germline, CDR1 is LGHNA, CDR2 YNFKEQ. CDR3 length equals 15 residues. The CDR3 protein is CASSQEPGEWETQYF. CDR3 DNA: TGTGCCAGCAGCCAAGAGCCAGGGGAGTGGGAGACCCAGTACTTC.

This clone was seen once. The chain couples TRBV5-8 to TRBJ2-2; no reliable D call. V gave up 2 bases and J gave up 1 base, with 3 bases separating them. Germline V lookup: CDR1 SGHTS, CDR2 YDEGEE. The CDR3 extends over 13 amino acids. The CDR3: CASSFKNTGELFF. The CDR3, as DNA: TGTGCCAGCAGCTTCAAGAACACCGGGGAGCTGTTTTTT.

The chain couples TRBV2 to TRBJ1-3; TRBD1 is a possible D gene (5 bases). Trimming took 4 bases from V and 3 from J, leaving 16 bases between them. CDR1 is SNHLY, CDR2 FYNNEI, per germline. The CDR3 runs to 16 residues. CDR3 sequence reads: CASSGGPGGFGNTIYF. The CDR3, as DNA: TGTGCCAGCAGTGGGGGACCGGGGGGATTTGGAAACACCATATATTTT.

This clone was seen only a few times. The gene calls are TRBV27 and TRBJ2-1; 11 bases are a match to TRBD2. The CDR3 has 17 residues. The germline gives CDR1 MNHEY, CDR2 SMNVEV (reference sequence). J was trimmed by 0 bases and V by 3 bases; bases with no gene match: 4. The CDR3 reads CASSLRLAGSSYNEQFF. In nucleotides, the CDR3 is TGTGCCAGCAGTTTGAGACTAGCGGGATCCTCCTACAATGAGCAGTTCTTC.

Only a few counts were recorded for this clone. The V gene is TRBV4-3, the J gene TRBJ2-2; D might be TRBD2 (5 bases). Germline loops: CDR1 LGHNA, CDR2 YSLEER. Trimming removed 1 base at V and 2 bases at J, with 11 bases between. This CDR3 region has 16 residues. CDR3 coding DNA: TGCGCCAGCAGCCAAGTCAGGACTGACAACACCGGGGAGCTGTTTTTT. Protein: CASSQVRTDNTGELFF.

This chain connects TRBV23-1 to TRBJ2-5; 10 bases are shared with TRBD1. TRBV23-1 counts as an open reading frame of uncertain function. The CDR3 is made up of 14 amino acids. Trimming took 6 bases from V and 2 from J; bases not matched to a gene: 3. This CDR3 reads CASSQGQGQETQYF. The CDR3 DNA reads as TGCGCCAGCAGCCAGGGACAGGGGCAAGAGACCCAGTACTTC.

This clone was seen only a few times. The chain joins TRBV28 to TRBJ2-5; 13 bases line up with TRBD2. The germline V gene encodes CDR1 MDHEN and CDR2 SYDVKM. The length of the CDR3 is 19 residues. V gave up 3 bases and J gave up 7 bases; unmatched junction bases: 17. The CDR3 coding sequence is TGTGCCAGCAGTTTGGGTTCCCCGACTAGCGGGGGGTCTCGAGCGACCCAGTACTTC. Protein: CASSLGSPTSGGSRATQYF.

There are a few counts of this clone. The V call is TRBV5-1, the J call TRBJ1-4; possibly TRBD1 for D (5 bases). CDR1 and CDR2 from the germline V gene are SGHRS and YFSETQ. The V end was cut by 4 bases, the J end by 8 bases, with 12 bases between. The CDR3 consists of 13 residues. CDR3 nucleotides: TGCGCCAGCAGCGAGACAGTTGGGGAAAAACTGTTTTTT. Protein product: CASSETVGEKLFF.

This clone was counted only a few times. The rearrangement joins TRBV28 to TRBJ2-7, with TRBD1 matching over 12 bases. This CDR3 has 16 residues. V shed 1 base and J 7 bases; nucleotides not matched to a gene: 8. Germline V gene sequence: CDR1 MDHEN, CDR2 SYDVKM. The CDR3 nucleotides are TGTGCCAGCAGTTTATTCTCCGGGACAGGGGGCCCAGAGCAGTACTTC. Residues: CASSLFSGTGGPEQYF.

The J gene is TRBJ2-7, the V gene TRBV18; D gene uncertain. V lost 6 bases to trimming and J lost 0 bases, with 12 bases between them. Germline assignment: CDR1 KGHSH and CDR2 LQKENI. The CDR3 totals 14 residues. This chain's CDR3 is CASSWLESSYEQYF. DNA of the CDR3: TGTGCCAGCTCCTGGTTGGAGAGCTCCTACGAGCAGTACTTC.

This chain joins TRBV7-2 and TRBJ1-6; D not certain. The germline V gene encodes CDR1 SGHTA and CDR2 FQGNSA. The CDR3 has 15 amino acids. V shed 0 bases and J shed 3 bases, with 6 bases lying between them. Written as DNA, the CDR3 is TGTGCCAGCAGCTTAGCCGCCAGCTATAATTCACCCCTCCACTTT. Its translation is CASSLAASYNSPLHF.

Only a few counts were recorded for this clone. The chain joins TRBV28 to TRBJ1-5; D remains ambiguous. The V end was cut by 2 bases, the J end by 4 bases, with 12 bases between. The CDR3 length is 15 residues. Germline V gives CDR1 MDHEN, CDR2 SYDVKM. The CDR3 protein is CASSLPPSGNQPQHF. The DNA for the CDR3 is TGTGCCAGCAGTTTACCCCCGAGCGGAAATCAGCCCCAGCATTTT.

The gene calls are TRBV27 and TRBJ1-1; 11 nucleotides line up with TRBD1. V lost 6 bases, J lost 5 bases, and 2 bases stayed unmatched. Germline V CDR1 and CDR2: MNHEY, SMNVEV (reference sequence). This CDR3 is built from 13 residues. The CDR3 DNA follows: TGTGCCAGCAGGGGGACAGGGGGGACTGAAGCTTTCTTT. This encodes CASRGTGGTEAFF.

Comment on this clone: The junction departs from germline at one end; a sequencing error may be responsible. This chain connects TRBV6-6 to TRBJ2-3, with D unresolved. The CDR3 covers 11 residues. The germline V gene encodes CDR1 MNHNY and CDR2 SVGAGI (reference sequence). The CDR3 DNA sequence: TGTGCCCCCCGATTTTCAGATGCGCAGTATTTT. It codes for CAPRFSDAQYF.

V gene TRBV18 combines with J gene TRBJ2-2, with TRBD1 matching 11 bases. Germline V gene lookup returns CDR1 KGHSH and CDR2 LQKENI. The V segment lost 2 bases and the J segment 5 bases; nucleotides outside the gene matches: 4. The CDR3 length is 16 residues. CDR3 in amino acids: CASSPGQGARTGELFF. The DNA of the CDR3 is TGTGCCAGCTCACCAGGACAGGGGGCGCGAACCGGGGAGCTGTTTTTT.